The 20 T cell receptor beta chains below were found in one sample sequenced in a study of T cell repertoires in cytomegalovirus infection. Via MiXCR, TCRdb re-called the reads, giving one row per CDR3 protein. The profile shows over 250,000 distinct CDR3 sequences, around 20% of them singletons. For these TCRs, the target antigens are not known. The source material was cultured PBMCs, sampled from culture after CMV antigen stimulation. The origin of the receptors is a human donor in good health (CMV status not recorded). Some clones in this sample may be carry-over from other donors' samples.

This sequence joins TRBV19 and TRBJ1-5; possibly TRBD1 for D (5 bases). The CDR3 runs to 16 residues. V lost 4 bases and J lost 0, with 13 bases in between. Germline values: CDR1 LNHDA, CDR2 SQIVND (reference sequence). The CDR3 loop reads CASSTLRQTSNQPQHF. The CDR3 coding sequence is TGTGCCAGTAGTACCCTGAGACAGACTAGCAATCAGCCCCAGCATTTT.

The chain employs TRBV4-3 and TRBJ2-3; TRBD2 matches at 9 bases. The CDR3 sequence is 16 residues long. In germline, CDR1 is LGHNA, CDR2 YSLEER. V trimming: 0 bases; J trimming: 5 bases; junction bases outside the gene matches: 6. The CDR3 protein is CASSQDLAGGIDTQYF. CDR3 in DNA: TGCGCCAGCAGCCAAGATTTGGCGGGAGGGATAGATACGCAGTATTTT.

This clonotype was seen a few times. The chain is built from TRBV20-1 and TRBJ1-4, with TRBD1 as a possible D gene (6 bases). This CDR3 is built from 17 residues. Germline CDR1 reads DFQATT; CDR2 reads SNEGSKA (reference sequence). Between the trimmed V and J ends, which lost 0 bases and 6 bases, there was a span of 20 bases. The CDR3 coding sequence is TGCAGTGCTAGAGATGTTAGGCAGGGGCACAGGGATGAAAAACTGTTTTTT. It codes for CSARDVRQGHRDEKLFF.

The sample holds a few counts of this clonotype. This rearrangement joins TRBV19 to TRBJ1-1; 8 nucleotides align to TRBD1. CDR1 and CDR2 from the germline V gene are LNHDA and SQIVND (reference sequence). This CDR3 comprises 14 residues. The trim removed 9 bases at V and 2 bases at J, leaving 8 bases unmatched. DNA of the CDR3: TGTGCCAGCTATACAGGGGGTCATAACACTGAAGCTTTCTTT. This encodes CASYTGGHNTEAFF.

This chain uses TRBV6-2 or TRBV6-3 with TRBJ2-7; D may correspond to TRBD1 or TRBD2 (5 bases each). Trimming stripped 6 bases from V and 5 bases from J, with 17 bases between. The CDR3 is 14 residues long. Germline loops: CDR1 MNHEY, CDR2 SVGEGT. This CDR3 reads CASSLRTGPHEQYF. The CDR3 DNA reads TGTGCCAGCAGCCTCCGGACGGGGCCCCACGAGCAGTACTTC.

This clonotype has a count of ten or more. The chain is built from TRBV7-6 and TRBJ1-5; the D is unclear. V lost 2 bases, J lost 4 bases, and 9 bases lay in between. Germline V lookup: CDR1 SGHVS, CDR2 FNYEAQ. This CDR3 is built from 14 residues. CDR3: CASSLNMGNQPQHF. DNA for the CDR3: TGTGCCAGCAGCTTAAATATGGGAAATCAGCCCCAGCATTTT.

CDR3 bases: TGTGCCAGCAGACCAAGGGACAGCGCCTACGAGCAGTACTTC. It yields the protein CASRPRDSAYEQYF. The chain joins TRBV6-2 or TRBV6-3 to TRBJ2-7; 7 positions agree with TRBD1. Germline V lookup: CDR1 MNHEY, CDR2 SVGEGT. The CDR3 is made up of 14 amino acids. V lost 6 bases, J lost 2 bases, and 7 bases stayed unmatched.

This clonotype was recorded at least ten times. The chain carries TRBV12-3 or TRBV12-4 and TRBJ2-5, with no clear D. The CDR3 extends over 12 amino acids. V lost 6 bases, J lost 11 bases, and 16 bases lay in between. The CDR3 spells CASSPAASKQYF. CDR3 sequence (DNA): TGTGCCAGCAGCCCGGCGGCGAGCAAGCAGTACTTC.

This clonotype was recorded many times. The V and J genes are TRBV18 and TRBJ2-3; D is unresolved. Per germline, CDR1 KGHSH and CDR2 LQKENI. V was shortened by 8 bases and J by 0 bases, with 6 bases between the two germline ends. CDR3 size: 12 residues. In DNA, the CDR3 is TGTGCCAGCAGTACTAGCACAGATACGCAGTATTTT. Translation gives CASSTSTDTQYF.

In regard to this clonotype: A much larger clone lies a single base off, so this may be a read error. V gene TRBV7-2 combines with J gene TRBJ2-3, with TRBD2 matching 10 bases. The CDR3 has 15 amino acids. Germline V gene data show CDR1 as SGHTA and CDR2 as FQGNSA. V shed 5 bases and J 1 base; nucleotides not matched to a gene: 3. DNA of the CDR3: TGTACCAGCAGCCGGACTAGCGGTCGCACAGATACGCAGTATTTT. This encodes CTSSRTSGRTDTQYF.

This clonotype was seen at least ten times. The chain couples TRBV11-1 to TRBJ1-2, with D possibly TRBD1 on 6 matching bases. With 5 bases removed from V and 1 base from J, the gap between germline ends came to 14 bases. The CDR3 contains 15 residues. Per the germline V gene, CDR1 is SGHAT and CDR2 is FQDESV (reference sequence). The CDR3 protein is CASSQRGMDNYGYTF. The CDR3 DNA sequence: TGTGCCAGCAGCCAAAGGGGGATGGATAACTATGGCTACACCTTC.

The chain has TRBV20-1 and TRBJ2-1; 11 bases map to TRBD2. V lost 1 base to trimming and J lost 1 base; unmatched junction nucleotides: 12. Germline CDR1 DFQATT, CDR2 SNEGSKA (reference sequence). The CDR3 consists of 19 residues. CDR3 coding DNA: TGCAGTGCTAGAGTTCGGACTAGCGGGCGTCACCTATCCTACAATGAGCAGTTCTTC. Encoded protein: CSARVRTSGRHLSYNEQFF.

This clonotype was recorded a few times. V usage is TRBV14 and J usage is TRBJ1-3; D gene unclear. The CDR3 contains 16 residues. Germline V gene data show CDR1 as SGHDN and CDR2 as FVKESK. V lost 2 bases and J lost 0, with 11 bases in between. CDR3 region: CASSQNPVNSGNTIYF. The CDR3 bases are TGTGCCAGCAGCCAAAATCCAGTGAACTCTGGAAACACCATATATTTT. The full variable domain, its missing parts supplied by reference TRBV14 and TRBJ1-3, is EAGVTQFPSHSVIEKGQTVTLRCDPISGHDNLYWYRRVMGKEIKFLLHFVKESKQDESGMPNNRFLAERTGGTYSTLKVQPAELEDSGVYFCASSQNPVNSGNTIYFGEGSWLTVV.

This clonotype came up a few times. The chain combines TRBV27 with TRBJ2-1, with D perhaps being TRBD1 or TRBD2 (5 bases each). V gave up 1 base and J gave up 8 bases, with 9 bases separating them. The germline V gene encodes CDR1 MNHEY and CDR2 SMNVEV (reference sequence). The CDR3 totals 13 residues. DNA of the CDR3: TGTGCCAGCAGTTTATGGCAGGGAGATGAGCAGTTCTTC. Its translation is CASSLWQGDEQFF.

The chain links TRBV7-9 to TRBJ2-7; 8 bases align to TRBD2. Unmatched junction bases numbered 9, after V lost 0 bases and J lost 2 bases. Germline CDR1 and CDR2: SEHNR and FQNEAQ (reference sequence). The CDR3 loop spans 17 amino acids. This CDR3 reads CASSLALPSGSTYEQYF. CDR3 bases: TGTGCCAGCAGCTTAGCGCTGCCTAGCGGGTCCACCTACGAGCAGTACTTC. The whole variable domain, filled in from reference TRBV7-9 and TRBJ2-7, reads DTGVSQNPRHKITKRGQNVTFRCDPISEHNRLYWYRQTLGQGPEFLTYFQNEAQLEKSRLLSDRFSAERPKGSFSTLEIQRTEQGDSAMYLCASSLALPSGSTYEQYFGPGTRLTVT.

Only a few counts were recorded for this clonotype. The rearrangement links TRBV20-1 to TRBJ2-1; TRBD2 might be the D (5 bases). The V end was cut by 3 bases, the J end by 2 bases, with 14 bases between. The CDR3 extends over 15 amino acids. Germline CDR1 and CDR2: DFQATT and SNEGSKA (reference sequence). CDR3 nucleotides: TGCAGTGCTAGGAAGCGGTCCTCACCCTACAATGAGCAGTTCTTC. Residues: CSARKRSSPYNEQFF.

This chain links TRBV4-1 with TRBJ1-5, with D maybe TRBD1 (6 bases). The CDR3 extends over 17 amino acids. V lost 4 bases to trimming and J lost 5 bases, with 21 bases between them. CDR1 and CDR2 (germline): MGHRA, YSYEKL. The CDR3 sequence: CASSRAGHRILHQPQHF. The CDR3 coding sequence is TGCGCCAGCAGCCGGGCGGGACACCGGATTCTACATCAGCCCCAGCATTTT.

V and J are TRBV19 and TRBJ1-5; D not certain. V lost 5 bases, J lost 11 bases, and 10 bases lay in between. This CDR3 is built from 11 residues. From germline, CDR1 is LNHDA and CDR2 SQIVND (reference sequence). This CDR3 is CASSVAEAQHF. The DNA of the CDR3 is TGTGCCAGTAGTGTGGCAGAGGCCCAGCATTTT.

The genes are TRBV5-8 and TRBJ2-7, with unresolved D. The CDR3 contains 12 residues. Trimming removed 5 bases from V and 3 bases from J, with 9 bases in between. Looked up from germline, CDR1 is SGHTS and CDR2 is YDEGEE. The CDR3 sequence is CASSYLIYEQYF. The DNA for the CDR3 is TGTGCCAGCAGTTATCTAATCTACGAGCAGTACTTC.

The chain carries TRBV2 and TRBJ1-2; D not certain. The germline V and J ends were trimmed by 7 bases and 7 bases, with 16 bases remaining between them. Germline values: CDR1 SNHLY, CDR2 FYNNEI. The CDR3 is 13 residues long. CDR3 in DNA: TGTGCCAGCACTTCTATCGGAGTGACTGGCTACACCTTC. Protein sequence: CASTSIGVTGYTF.